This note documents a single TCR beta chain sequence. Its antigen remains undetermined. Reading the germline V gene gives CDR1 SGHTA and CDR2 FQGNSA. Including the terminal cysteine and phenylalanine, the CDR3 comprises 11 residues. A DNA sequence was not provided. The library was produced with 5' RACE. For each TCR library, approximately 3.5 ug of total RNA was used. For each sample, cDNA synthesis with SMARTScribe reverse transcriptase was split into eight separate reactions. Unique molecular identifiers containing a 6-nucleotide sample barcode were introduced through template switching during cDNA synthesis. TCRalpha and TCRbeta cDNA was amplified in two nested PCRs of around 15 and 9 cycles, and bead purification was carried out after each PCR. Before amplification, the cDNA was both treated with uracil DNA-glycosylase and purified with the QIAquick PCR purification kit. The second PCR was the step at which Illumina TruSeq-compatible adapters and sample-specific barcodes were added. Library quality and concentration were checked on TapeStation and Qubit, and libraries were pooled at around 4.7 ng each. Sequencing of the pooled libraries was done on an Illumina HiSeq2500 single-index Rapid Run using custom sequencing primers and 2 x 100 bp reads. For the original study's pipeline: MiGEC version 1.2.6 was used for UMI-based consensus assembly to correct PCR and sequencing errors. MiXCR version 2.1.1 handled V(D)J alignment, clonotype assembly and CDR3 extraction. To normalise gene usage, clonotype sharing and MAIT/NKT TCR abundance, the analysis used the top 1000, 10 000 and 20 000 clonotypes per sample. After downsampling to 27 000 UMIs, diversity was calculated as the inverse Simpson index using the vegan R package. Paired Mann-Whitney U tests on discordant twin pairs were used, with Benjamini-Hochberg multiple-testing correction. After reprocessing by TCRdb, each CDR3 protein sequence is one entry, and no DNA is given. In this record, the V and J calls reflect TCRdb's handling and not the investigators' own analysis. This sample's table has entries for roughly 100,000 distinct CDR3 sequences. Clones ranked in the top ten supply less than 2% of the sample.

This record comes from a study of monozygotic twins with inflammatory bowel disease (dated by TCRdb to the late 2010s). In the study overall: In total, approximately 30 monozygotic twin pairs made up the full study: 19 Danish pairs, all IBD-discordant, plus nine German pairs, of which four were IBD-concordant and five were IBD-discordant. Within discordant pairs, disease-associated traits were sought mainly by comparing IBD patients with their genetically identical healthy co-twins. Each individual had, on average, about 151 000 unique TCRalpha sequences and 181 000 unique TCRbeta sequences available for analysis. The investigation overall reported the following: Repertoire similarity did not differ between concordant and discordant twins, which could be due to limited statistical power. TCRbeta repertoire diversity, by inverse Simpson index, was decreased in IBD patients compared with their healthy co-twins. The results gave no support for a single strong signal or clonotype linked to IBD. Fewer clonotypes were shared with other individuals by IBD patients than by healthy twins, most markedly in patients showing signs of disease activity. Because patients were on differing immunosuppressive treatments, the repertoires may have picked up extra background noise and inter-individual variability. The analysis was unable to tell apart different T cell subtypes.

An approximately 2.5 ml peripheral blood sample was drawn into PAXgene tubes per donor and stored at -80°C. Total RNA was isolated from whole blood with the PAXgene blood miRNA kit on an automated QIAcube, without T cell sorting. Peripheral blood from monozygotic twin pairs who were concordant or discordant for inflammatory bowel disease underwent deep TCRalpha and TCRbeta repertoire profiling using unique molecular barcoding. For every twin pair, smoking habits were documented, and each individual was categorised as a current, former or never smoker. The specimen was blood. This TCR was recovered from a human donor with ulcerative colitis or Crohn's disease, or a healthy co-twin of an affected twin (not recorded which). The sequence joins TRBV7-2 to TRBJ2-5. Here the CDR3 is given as CASSLKETQYF. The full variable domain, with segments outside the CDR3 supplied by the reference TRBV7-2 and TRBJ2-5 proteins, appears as GAGVSQSPSNKVTEKGKDVELRCDPISGHTALYWYRQSLGQGLEFLIYFQGNSAPDKSGLPSDRFSAERTGGSVSTLTIQRTQQEDSAVYLCASSLKETQYFGPGTRLLVL.